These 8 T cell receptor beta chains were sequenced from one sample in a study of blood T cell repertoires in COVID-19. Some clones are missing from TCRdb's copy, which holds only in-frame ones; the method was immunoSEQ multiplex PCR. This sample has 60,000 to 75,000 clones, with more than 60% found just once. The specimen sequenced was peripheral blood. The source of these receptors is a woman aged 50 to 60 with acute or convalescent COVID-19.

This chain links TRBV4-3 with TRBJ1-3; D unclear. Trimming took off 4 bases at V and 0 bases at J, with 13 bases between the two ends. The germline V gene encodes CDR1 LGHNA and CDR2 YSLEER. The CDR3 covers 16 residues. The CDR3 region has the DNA TGCGCCAGCAGCCGAGTCCCACCGAGCTCTGGAAACACCATATATTTT. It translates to CASSRVPPSSGNTIYF.

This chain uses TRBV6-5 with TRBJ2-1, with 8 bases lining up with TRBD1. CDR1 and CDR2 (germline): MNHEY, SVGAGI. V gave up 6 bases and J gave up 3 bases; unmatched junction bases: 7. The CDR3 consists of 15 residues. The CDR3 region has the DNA TGTGCCAGCAGCGCCAACAGGGGGATCTACAATGAGCAGTTCTTC. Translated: CASSANRGIYNEQFF.

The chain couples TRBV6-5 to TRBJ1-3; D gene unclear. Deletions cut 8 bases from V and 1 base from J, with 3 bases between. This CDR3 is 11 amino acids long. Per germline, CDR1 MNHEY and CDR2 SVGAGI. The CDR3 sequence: CASRSGNTIYF. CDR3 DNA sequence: TGTGCCAGCCGGTCTGGAAACACCATATATTTT.

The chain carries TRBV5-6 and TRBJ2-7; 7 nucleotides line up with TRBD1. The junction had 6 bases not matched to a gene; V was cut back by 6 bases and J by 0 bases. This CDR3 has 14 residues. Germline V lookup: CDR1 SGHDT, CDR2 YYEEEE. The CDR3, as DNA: TGTGCCAGCACTTCCGGGACAGACTCCTACGAGCAGTACTTC. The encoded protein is CASTSGTDSYEQYF. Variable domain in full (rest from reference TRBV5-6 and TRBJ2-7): DAGVTQSPTHLIKTRGQQVTLRCSPKSGHDTVSWYQQALGQGPQFIFQYYEEEERQRGNFPDRFSGHQFPNYSSELNVNALLLGDSALYLCASTSGTDSYEQYFGPGTRLTVT.

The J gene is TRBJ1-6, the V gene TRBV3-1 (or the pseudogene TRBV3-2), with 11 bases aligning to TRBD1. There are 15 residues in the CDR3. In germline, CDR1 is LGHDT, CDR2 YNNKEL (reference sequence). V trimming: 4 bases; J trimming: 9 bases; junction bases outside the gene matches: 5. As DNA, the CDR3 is TGTGCCAGCAGCCTAGGACAGGGGGCAATTTCACCCCTCCACTTT. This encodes CASSLGQGAISPLHF.

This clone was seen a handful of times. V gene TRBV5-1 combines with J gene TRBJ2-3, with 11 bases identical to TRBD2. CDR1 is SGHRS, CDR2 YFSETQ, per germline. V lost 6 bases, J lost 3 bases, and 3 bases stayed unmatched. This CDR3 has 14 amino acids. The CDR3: CASMRLAGTDTQYF. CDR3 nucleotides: TGCGCCAGCATGAGACTAGCGGGGACAGATACGCAGTATTTT.

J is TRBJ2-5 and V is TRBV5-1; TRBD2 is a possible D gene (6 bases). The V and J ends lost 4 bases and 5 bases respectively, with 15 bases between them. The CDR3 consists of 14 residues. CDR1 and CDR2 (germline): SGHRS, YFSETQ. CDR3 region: CASSPQTSLETQYF. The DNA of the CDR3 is TGCGCCAGCAGCCCACAGACTAGTCTCGAGACCCAGTACTTC.

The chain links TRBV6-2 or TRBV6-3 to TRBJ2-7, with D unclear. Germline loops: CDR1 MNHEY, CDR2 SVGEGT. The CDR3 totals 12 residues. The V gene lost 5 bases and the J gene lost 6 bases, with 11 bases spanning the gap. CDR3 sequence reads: CASSHPRSEQYF. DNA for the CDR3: TGTGCCAGCAGTCACCCGAGAAGCGAGCAGTACTTC.